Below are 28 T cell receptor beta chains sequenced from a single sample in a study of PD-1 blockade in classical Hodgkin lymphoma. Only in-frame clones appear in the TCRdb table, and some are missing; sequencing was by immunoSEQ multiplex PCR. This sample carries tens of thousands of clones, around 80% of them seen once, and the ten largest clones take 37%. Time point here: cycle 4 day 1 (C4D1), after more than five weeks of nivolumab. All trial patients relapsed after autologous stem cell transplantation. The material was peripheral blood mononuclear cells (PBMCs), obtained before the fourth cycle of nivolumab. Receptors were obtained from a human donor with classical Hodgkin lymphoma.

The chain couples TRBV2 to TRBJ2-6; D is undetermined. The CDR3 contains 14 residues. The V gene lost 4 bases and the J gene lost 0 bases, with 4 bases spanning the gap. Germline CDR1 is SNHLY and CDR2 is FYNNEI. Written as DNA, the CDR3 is TGTGCCAGCAGTGTACGCTCTGGGGCCAACGTCCTGACTTTC. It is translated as CASSVRSGANVLTF.

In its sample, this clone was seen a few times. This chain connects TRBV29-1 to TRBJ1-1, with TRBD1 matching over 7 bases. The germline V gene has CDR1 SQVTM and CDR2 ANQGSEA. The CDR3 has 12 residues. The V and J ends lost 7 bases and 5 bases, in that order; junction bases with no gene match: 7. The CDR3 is CSADRDGTEAFF. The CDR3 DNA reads TGCAGCGCTGACAGGGATGGAACTGAAGCTTTCTTT. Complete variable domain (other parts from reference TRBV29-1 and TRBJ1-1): SAVISQKPSRDICQRGTSLTIQCQVDSQVTMMFWYRQQPGQSLTLIATANQGSEATYESGFVIDKFPISRPNLTFSTLTVSNMSPEDSSIYLCSADRDGTEAFFGQGTRLTVV.

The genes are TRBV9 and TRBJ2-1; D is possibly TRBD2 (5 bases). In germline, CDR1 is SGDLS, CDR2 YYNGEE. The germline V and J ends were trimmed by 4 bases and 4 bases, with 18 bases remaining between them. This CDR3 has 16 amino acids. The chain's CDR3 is CASSPSGSFLYNEQFF. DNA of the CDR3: TGTGCCAGCAGCCCCTCGGGGAGTTTTCTATACAATGAGCAGTTCTTC.

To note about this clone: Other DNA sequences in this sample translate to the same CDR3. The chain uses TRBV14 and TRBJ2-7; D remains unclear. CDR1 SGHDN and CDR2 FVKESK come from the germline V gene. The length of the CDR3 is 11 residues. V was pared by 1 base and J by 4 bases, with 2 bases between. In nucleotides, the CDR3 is TGTGCCAGCAGCCAAGGGTACGAGCAGTACTTC. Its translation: CASSQGYEQYF.

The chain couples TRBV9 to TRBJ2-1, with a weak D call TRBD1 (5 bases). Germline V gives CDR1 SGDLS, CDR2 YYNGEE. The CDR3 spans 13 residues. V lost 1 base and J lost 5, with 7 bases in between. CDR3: CASSVRGNNEQFF. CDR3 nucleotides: TGTGCCAGCAGCGTAAGGGGAAACAATGAGCAGTTCTTC.

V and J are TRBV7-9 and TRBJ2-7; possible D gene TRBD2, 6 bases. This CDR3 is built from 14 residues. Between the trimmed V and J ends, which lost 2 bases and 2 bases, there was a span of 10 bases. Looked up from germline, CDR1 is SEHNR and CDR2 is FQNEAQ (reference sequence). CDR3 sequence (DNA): TGTGCCAGCAGCTTAACCGGGACTGCCTACGAGCAGTACTTC. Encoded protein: CASSLTGTAYEQYF.

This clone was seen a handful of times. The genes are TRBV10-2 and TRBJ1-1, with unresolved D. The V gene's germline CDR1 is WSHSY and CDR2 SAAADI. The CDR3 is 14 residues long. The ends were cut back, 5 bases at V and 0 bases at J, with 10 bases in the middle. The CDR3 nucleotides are TGCGCCAGCAGTCTCTTACCGATGAACACTGAAGCTTTCTTT. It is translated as CASSLLPMNTEAFF.

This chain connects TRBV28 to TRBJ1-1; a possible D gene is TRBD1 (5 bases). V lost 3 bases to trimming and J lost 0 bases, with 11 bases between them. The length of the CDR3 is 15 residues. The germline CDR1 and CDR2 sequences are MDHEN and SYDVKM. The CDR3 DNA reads TGTGCCAGCAGTTTCGCGAGGGACGTGAACACTGAAGCTTTCTTT. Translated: CASSFARDVNTEAFF. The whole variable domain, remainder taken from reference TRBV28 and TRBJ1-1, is DVKVTQSSRYLVKRTGEKVFLECVQDMDHENMFWYRQDPGLGLRLIYFSYDVKMKEKGDIPEGYSVSREKKERFSLILESASTNQTSMYLCASSFARDVNTEAFFGQGTRLTVV.

The CDR3 coding sequence is TGTGCCATCAGAACCGGGACAGGGAACACTGAAGCTTTCTTT. This translates into CAIRTGTGNTEAFF. The chain uses TRBV10-3 and TRBJ1-1; 8 positions match TRBD1. The V segment lost 6 bases and the J segment 1 base; nucleotides outside the gene matches: 4. This CDR3 spans 14 amino acids. Germline V lookup: CDR1 ENHRY, CDR2 SYGVKD.

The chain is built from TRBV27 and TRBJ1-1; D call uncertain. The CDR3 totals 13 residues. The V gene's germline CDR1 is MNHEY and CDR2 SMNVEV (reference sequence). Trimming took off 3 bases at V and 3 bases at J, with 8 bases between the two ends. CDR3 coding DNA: TGTGCCAGCAGTTTCTCGGGAGACACTGAAGCTTTCTTT. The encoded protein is CASSFSGDTEAFF.

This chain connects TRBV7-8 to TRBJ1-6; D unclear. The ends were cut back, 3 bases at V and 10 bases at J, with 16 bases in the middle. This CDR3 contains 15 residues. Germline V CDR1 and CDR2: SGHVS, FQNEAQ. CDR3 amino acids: CASSFRTMNVSPLHF. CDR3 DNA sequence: TGTGCCAGCAGCTTCCGGACGATGAACGTATCACCCCTCCACTTT.

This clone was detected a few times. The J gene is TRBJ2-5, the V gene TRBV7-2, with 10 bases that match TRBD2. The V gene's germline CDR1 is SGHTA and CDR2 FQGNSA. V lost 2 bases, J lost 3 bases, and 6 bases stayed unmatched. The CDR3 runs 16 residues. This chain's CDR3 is CASSLMVLAGEETQYF. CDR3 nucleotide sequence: TGTGCCAGCAGCTTAATGGTTCTAGCGGGGGAAGAGACCCAGTACTTC.

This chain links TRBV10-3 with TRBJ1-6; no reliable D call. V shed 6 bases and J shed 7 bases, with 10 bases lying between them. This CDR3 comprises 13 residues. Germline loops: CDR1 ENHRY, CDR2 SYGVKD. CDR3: CAIRSEPNSPLHF. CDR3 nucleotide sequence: TGTGCCATCAGAAGCGAGCCCAATTCACCCCTCCACTTT.

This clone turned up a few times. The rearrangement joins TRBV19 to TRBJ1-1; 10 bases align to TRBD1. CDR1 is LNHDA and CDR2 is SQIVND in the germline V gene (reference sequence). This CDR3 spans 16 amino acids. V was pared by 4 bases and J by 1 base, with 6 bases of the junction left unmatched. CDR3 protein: CASSKGQGTTNTEAFF. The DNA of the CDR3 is TGTGCCAGTAGTAAGGGACAGGGGACTACGAACACTGAAGCTTTCTTT.

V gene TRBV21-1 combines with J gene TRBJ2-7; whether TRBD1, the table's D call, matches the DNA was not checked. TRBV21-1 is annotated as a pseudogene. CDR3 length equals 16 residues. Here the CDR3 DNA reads TGTGCCAGCAGCAAAGCCCCCGGGACAGGGAAGTCCGAGCAGTACTTC. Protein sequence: CASSKAPGTGKSEQYF.

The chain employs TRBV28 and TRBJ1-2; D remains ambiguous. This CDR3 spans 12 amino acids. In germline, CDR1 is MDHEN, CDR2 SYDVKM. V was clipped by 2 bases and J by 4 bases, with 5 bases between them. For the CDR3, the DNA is TGTGCCAGCAGTTTAAGCCTCTATGGCTACACCTTC. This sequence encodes CASSLSLYGYTF.

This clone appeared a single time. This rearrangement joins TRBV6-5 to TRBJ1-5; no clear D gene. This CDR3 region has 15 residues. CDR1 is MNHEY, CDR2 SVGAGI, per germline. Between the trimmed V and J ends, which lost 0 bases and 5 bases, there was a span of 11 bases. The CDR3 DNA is TGTGCCAGCAGTTACTCGATGGTCGGGGATCAGCCCCAGCATTTT. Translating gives CASSYSMVGDQPQHF.

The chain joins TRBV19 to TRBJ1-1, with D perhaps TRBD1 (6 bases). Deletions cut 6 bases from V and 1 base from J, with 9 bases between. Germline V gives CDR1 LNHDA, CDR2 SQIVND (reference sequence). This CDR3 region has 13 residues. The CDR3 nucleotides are TGTGCCAGTAGCGAACAGGGGAACACTGAAGCTTTCTTT. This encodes CASSEQGNTEAFF.

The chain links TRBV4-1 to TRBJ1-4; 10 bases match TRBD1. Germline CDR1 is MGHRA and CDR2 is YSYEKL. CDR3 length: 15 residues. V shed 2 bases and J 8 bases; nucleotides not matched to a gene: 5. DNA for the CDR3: TGCGCCAGCAGCCAACCGGGACAGGGGCTCGAAAAACTGTTTTTT. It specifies CASSQPGQGLEKLFF.

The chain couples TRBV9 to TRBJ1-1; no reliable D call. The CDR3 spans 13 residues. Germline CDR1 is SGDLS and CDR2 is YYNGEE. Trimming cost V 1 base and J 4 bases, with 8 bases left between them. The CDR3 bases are TGTGCCAGCAGCGTATCGGTCTCCACTGAAGCTTTCTTT. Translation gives CASSVSVSTEAFF.

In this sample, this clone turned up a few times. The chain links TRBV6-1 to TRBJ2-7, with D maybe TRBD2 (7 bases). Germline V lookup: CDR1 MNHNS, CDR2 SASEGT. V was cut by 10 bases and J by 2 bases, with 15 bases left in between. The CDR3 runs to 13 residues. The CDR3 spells CAMGGASAYEQYF. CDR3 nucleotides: TGTGCCATGGGGGGGGCGTCCGCCTACGAGCAGTACTTC.

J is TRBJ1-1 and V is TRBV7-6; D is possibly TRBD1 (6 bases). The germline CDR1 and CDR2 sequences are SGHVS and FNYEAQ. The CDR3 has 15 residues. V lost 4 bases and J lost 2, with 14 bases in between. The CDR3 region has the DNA TGTGCCAGCAGCTCCAGACGACAGGCCAACACTGAAGCTTTCTTT. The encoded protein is CASSSRRQANTEAFF.

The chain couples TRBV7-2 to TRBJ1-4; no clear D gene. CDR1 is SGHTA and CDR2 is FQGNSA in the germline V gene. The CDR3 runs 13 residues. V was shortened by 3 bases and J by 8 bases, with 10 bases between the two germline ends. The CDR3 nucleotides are TGTGCCAGCAGCTTCAGTGAGGGCGAAAAACTGTTTTTT. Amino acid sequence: CASSFSEGEKLFF.

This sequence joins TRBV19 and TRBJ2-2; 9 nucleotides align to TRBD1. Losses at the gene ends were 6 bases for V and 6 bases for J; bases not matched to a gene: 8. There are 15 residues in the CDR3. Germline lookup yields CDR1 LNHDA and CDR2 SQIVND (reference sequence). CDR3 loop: CASRPGQGWSGELFF. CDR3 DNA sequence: TGTGCCAGTAGACCGGGACAGGGTTGGTCCGGGGAGCTGTTTTTT.

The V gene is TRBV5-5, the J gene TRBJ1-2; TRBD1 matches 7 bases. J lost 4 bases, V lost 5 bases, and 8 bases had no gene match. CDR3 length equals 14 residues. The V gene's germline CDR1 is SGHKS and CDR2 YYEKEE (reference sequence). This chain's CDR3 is CASSFSGQTYGYTF. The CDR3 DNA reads TGTGCCAGCAGTTTCTCGGGACAGACCTATGGCTACACCTTC.

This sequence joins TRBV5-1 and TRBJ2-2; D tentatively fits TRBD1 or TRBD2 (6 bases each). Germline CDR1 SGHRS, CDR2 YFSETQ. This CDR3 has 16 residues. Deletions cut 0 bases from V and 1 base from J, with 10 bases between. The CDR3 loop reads CASSLVGGLNTGELFF. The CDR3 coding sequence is TGCGCCAGCAGCTTGGTCGGGGGCCTGAACACCGGGGAGCTGTTTTTT.

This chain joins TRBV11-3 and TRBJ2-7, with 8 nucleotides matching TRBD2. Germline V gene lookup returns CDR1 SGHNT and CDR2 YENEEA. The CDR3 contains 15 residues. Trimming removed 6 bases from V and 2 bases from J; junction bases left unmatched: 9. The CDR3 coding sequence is TGTGCCAGCAGTCAGGACTTTAGCGGGGCCTACGAGCAGTACTTC. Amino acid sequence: CASSQDFSGAYEQYF.

Here the CDR3 reads CASSHGTGRGDGYTF. CDR3 in DNA: TGCGCCAGCAGCCACGGGACAGGACGAGGAGATGGCTACACCTTC. The genes are TRBV4-1 and TRBJ1-2, with TRBD1 matching 8 bases. CDR1 and CDR2 (germline): MGHRA, YSYEKL. V shed 3 bases, J shed 6 bases, and the junction held 9 bases outside the gene matches. CDR3 size: 15 residues.